Each of the 2 T cell receptor beta chains below was sequenced from the same sample in a study of cytomegalovirus exposure and HLA in healthy donors. The primer mix had 60 Vbeta and 13 Jbeta primers. Profiled with immunoSEQ multiplex PCR; TCRdb holds only in-frame clones, not every one. This table has under 200,000 clones, around 79% appearing once. Sequencing was done on a sample of PBMCs. The receptors derive from a middle-aged woman in good health and CMV-seronegative.

The rearrangement links TRBV5-1 to TRBJ2-7, with a tentative D call TRBD1 (6 bases). Per the germline V gene, CDR1 is SGHRS and CDR2 is YFSETQ. V was pared by 4 bases and J by 3 bases, with 11 bases between. This CDR3 has 13 amino acids. CDR3 in amino acids: CASSGGHFYEQYF. The CDR3 DNA follows: TGCGCCAGCAGCGGGGGACACTTCTACGAGCAGTACTTC.

This rearrangement joins TRBV28 to TRBJ2-1; D perhaps matches TRBD2 (5 bases). Trimming cost V 5 bases and J 2 bases, with 10 bases left between them. This CDR3 has 14 residues. Germline CDR1 MDHEN, CDR2 SYDVKM. The CDR3 bases are TGTGCCAGCAGTGGTCCTAGCACCTACAATGAGCAGTTCTTC. Translated: CASSGPSTYNEQFF. Together with reference TRBV28 and TRBJ2-1, the CDR3 gives the full variable domain: DVKVTQSSRYLVKRTGEKVFLECVQDMDHENMFWYRQDPGLGLRLIYFSYDVKMKEKGDIPEGYSVSREKKERFSLILESASTNQTSMYLCASSGPSTYNEQFFGPGTRLTVL.